This TCR beta chain was sequenced for a study of blood T cell repertoires in COVID-19. About the research overall: The United States, Italy and Spain provided the acute and convalescent COVID-19 samples. T cells, B-cell-depleted T cells, or PBMCs supplied cDNA or gDNA.

This CDR3 comprises 14 residues. V lost 1 base and J lost 3, with 10 bases in between. Looked up from germline, CDR1 is LNHDA and CDR2 is SQIVND (reference sequence). In the original processing: By means of reference gene primer amplification, nucleated cell counts were estimated. Data came from immunoSEQ multiplex PCR; TCRdb stores just in-frame clones and leaves some out. D and trimming were read from the DNA, whereas the V and J calls and clone size are those reported in that table. The sample has a few hundred thousand clones; more than 85% are singletons. This chain links TRBV19 with TRBJ2-7; D is perhaps TRBD2 (5 bases). Sequencing was carried out using peripheral blood. This TCR derives from a man aged 35 to 55 with active or convalescent COVID-19. CDR3 nucleotide sequence: TGTGCCAGTAGTATAGCGGGGAGAGACTACGAGCAGTACTTC. Translating it yields CASSIAGRDYEQYF.